The source of this TCR beta chain is a study of T cell repertoires in cytomegalovirus infection. As for the study in general: In public TCR beta signatures, there were indications of both CMV infection and matching HLA type. Broader study findings: CMV carriers with the relevant HLA were identified by cumulative public TCR beta family frequency. CMV-specific TCR beta clonotypes restricted by HLA-C dominated the ex vivo response.

Between the trimmed V and J ends, which lost 6 bases and 4 bases, there was a span of 17 bases. Germline lookup yields CDR1 SGHDT and CDR2 YYEEEE. The length of the CDR3 is 15 residues. On this clonotype itself: No antigen is known for it.

TCRdb itself ran the reads through MiXCR, one entry per CDR3 protein. The sample includes under 200,000 distinct CDR3 sequences, about 30% of them seen just once. The receptor comes from a human donor in good health (CMV status not recorded). Some clones in this sample may be carry-over from other donors' samples. V is TRBV5-6 and J is TRBJ1-5; perhaps TRBD1 as D (5 bases). The source material was PBMCs. CDR3 region: CASNRRGSLNQPQHF. CDR3 bases: TGTGCCAGCAATCGCCGGGGGTCTCTAAATCAGCCCCAGCATTTT.